The 27 T cell receptor beta chains below were found in one sample sequenced in a study of a mutant IDH1 vaccine in newly diagnosed glioma. Time point here: week 47, end of study. What each vaccine dose contained was 300 ug of mutant IDH1 20-mer peptide, accompanied by topical imiquimod. Clones were sequenced by immunoSEQ multiplex PCR, and TCRdb holds only the in-frame ones, with some missing. Counted here are about 59,000 clones, 75% to 90% occurring once; the ten biggest clones make up 3.8%. Antigens of these TCRs are unknown. Material: PBMCs, obtained from a glioma patient whose treatment included an IDH1 peptide vaccine. The receptors shown here come from a man aged 25-40 years with glioma.

This clone came up a few times. The genes are TRBV19 and TRBJ1-1; D might be TRBD1 (5 bases). Trimming stripped 10 bases from V and 7 bases from J, with 10 bases between. From germline, CDR1 is LNHDA and CDR2 SQIVND (reference sequence). The CDR3 is 10 residues long. In DNA form, the CDR3 reads TGTGCCACGACCCAGGGTGAAGCTTTCTTT. Its translation: CATTQGEAFF.

Only one count was recorded for this clone. This chain connects TRBV5-1 to TRBJ2-7; 8 bases are shared with TRBD1. Germline loops: CDR1 SGHRS, CDR2 YFSETQ. This CDR3 contains 16 residues. Unmatched junction bases numbered 8, after V lost 2 bases and J lost 1 base. The CDR3 DNA reads TGCGCCAGCAGCTTTTGGGGGACAGGTTCTTCCTACGAGCAGTACTTC. Its protein product is CASSFWGTGSSYEQYF. Variable domain in full (rest from reference TRBV5-1 and TRBJ2-7): KAGVTQTPRYLIKTRGQQVTLSCSPISGHRSVSWYQQTPGQGLQFLFEYFSETQRNKGNFPGRFSGRQFSNSRSEMNVSTLELGDSALYLCASSFWGTGSSYEQYFGPGTRLTVT.

V and J are TRBV6-4 and TRBJ2-1; TRBD2 agrees at 8 bases. After removal of 0 bases from V and 2 bases from J, the junction contained 0 bases not matched to a gene. Germline CDR1 and CDR2: MRHNA and SNTAGT. The CDR3 extends over 15 amino acids. The CDR3 spells CASSDSSGAYNEQFF. The CDR3 DNA reads TGTGCCAGCAGTGACTCTAGCGGGGCCTACAATGAGCAGTTCTTC.

This chain connects TRBV7-8 to TRBJ1-5; D gene ambiguous. Germline V CDR1 and CDR2: SGHVS, FQNEAQ. The CDR3 extends over 14 amino acids. V gave up 5 bases and J gave up 4 bases, with 12 bases separating them. CDR3 DNA: TGTGCCAGCAGCCCCCGACACGCTAATCAGCCCCAGCATTTT. Translated: CASSPRHANQPQHF.

The chain uses TRBV9 and TRBJ1-1; tentative D call: TRBD1 (5 bases). This CDR3 has 13 residues. The V gene lost 4 bases and the J gene lost 2 bases, with 9 bases spanning the gap. Germline CDR1 is SGDLS and CDR2 is YYNGEE. For the CDR3, the DNA is TGTGCCAGCAGCATCCGGGGCAACACTGAAGCTTTCTTT. Its protein is CASSIRGNTEAFF.

The chain uses TRBV5-1 and TRBJ2-1; D is unclear. V was trimmed by 0 bases and J by 6 bases, leaving 10 bases between them. This CDR3 is 14 amino acids long. CDR1 and CDR2 (germline): SGHRS, YFSETQ. For the CDR3, the DNA is TGCGCCAGCAGCTTGGATGGGTTCGGCAATGAGCAGTTCTTC. Translating gives CASSLDGFGNEQFF.

The chain uses TRBV5-1 and TRBJ2-5; the match to TRBD2 covers 11 bases. The germline gives CDR1 SGHRS, CDR2 YFSETQ. V shed 0 bases, J shed 4 bases, and the junction held 2 bases outside the gene matches. This CDR3 is built from 15 residues. CDR3 sequence: CASSLVLAGVETQYF. Written as DNA, the CDR3 is TGCGCCAGCAGCTTGGTACTAGCGGGGGTAGAGACCCAGTACTTC.

This chain links TRBV28 with TRBJ1-6; D gene unclear. V lost 6 bases to trimming and J lost 4 bases, with 4 bases between them. Germline CDR1 is MDHEN and CDR2 is SYDVKM. This CDR3 contains 12 residues. The CDR3 DNA reads as TGTGCCAGCAGCTCTTATAATTCACCCCTCCACTTT. Encoded protein: CASSSYNSPLHF.

This chain joins TRBV19 and TRBJ1-3; D is ambiguous. The CDR3 has 15 amino acids. Trimming removed 3 bases at V and 4 bases at J, with 13 bases between. Looked up from germline, CDR1 is LNHDA and CDR2 is SQIVND (reference sequence). CDR3 region: CASSISDWRGNTIYF. The CDR3 coding sequence is TGTGCCAGTAGTATCTCGGATTGGAGAGGAAACACCATATATTTT. The full variable domain, its missing parts supplied by reference TRBV19 and TRBJ1-3, is DGGITQSPKYLFRKEGQNVTLSCEQNLNHDAMYWYRQDPGQGLRLIYYSQIVNDFQKGDIAEGYSVSREKKESFPLTVTSAQKNPTAFYLCASSISDWRGNTIYFGEGSWLTVV.

This clone appeared once. The J gene is TRBJ1-4, the V gene TRBV6-5; tentative D call: TRBD1 (6 bases). Germline V gives CDR1 MNHEY, CDR2 SVGAGI. Trimming pared 2 bases from V and 8 bases from J, leaving 6 bases between. CDR3 length equals 12 residues. Here the CDR3 DNA reads TGTGCCAGCAGTTACACAGGGGAAAAACTGTTTTTT. Translation gives CASSYTGEKLFF.

J is TRBJ1-4 and V is TRBV18; a weak D match, TRBD1 (6 bases). CDR3 size: 17 residues. V dropped 3 bases and J dropped 3 bases, with 17 bases sitting between them. The germline V gene has CDR1 KGHSH and CDR2 LQKENI. In DNA form, the CDR3 reads TGTGCCAGCTCACCGCGCCCAATCGACAGGTCTAATGAAAAACTGTTTTTT. This codes for CASSPRPIDRSNEKLFF.

V gene TRBV11-2 combines with J gene TRBJ2-3, with no clear D. CDR3 size: 14 residues. CDR1 and CDR2 from the germline V gene are SGHAT and FQNNGV. V was trimmed by 0 bases and J by 4 bases, leaving 8 bases between them. In nucleotides, the CDR3 is TGTGCCAGCAGCTTAGATTTAGGGCCAGATACGCAGTATTTT. The encoded protein is CASSLDLGPDTQYF. Full variable domain (outside the CDR3, taken from reference TRBV11-2 and TRBJ2-3): EAGVAQSPRYKIIEKRQSVAFWCNPISGHATLYWYQQILGQGPKLLIQFQNNGVVDDSQLPKDRFSAERLKGVDSTLKIQPAKLEDSAVYLCASSLDLGPDTQYFGPGTRLTVL.

The chain couples TRBV6-5 to TRBJ2-1, with 11 nucleotides matching TRBD2. This CDR3 contains 15 residues. The germline CDR1 and CDR2 sequences are MNHEY and SVGAGI. Unmatched junction bases numbered 11, after V lost 6 bases and J lost 10 bases. The CDR3 nucleotides are TGTGCCAGCAGCCCTAGCGGGGGGTTTACTTTAGAGCAGTTCTTC. Translated: CASSPSGGFTLEQFF.

The chain has TRBV4-1 and TRBJ2-3; possibly TRBD1 for D (6 bases). CDR1 is MGHRA and CDR2 is YSYEKL in the germline V gene. Trimming left V 4 bases short and J 0 bases short, with 8 bases between. This CDR3 contains 14 residues. The CDR3 loop is CASSRTASTDTQYF. The CDR3 DNA follows: TGCGCCAGCAGCCGGACAGCTAGCACAGATACGCAGTATTTT.

The chain couples TRBV11-3 to TRBJ2-1, with 9 nucleotides matching TRBD2. The CDR3 totals 17 residues. J gave up 6 bases and V 5 bases, and 14 bases lay outside the gene matches. Per germline, CDR1 SGHNT and CDR2 YENEEA. CDR3 sequence reads: CASSQRVAGGAINEQFF. DNA for the CDR3: TGTGCCAGCAGCCAACGGGTGGCGGGGGGGGCTATCAATGAGCAGTTCTTC.

Only a few counts were recorded for this clone. The chain links TRBV28 to TRBJ1-5; D gene ambiguous. CDR1 MDHEN and CDR2 SYDVKM come from the germline V gene. The CDR3 covers 15 residues. Trimming left V 5 bases short and J 9 bases short, with 20 bases between. CDR3 sequence: CASSLSRQGIRPQHF. The CDR3 coding sequence is TGTGCCAGCAGTCTATCCAGACAAGGTATAAGGCCCCAGCATTTT.

The rearrangement links TRBV27 to TRBJ1-2; the match to TRBD1 covers 8 bases. CDR1 and CDR2 (germline): MNHEY, SMNVEV (reference sequence). The CDR3 consists of 18 residues. Losses at the gene ends were 4 bases for V and 4 bases for J; bases not matched to a gene: 17. This chain's CDR3 is CASSSNIGRAGGFYGYTF. Here the CDR3 DNA reads TGTGCCAGCAGTTCAAATATTGGGAGGGCAGGGGGCTTCTATGGCTACACCTTC.

V is TRBV4-1 and J is TRBJ1-3; D remains ambiguous. The CDR3 loop spans 15 amino acids. V was shortened by 0 bases and J by 1 base, with 7 bases between the two germline ends. In germline, CDR1 is MGHRA, CDR2 YSYEKL. CDR3 region: CASSQDGTSGNTIYF. The CDR3 nucleotides are TGCGCCAGCAGCCAAGATGGAACGTCTGGAAACACCATATATTTT.

This chain connects TRBV6-6 to TRBJ2-3; D unresolved. Trimming took off 5 bases at V and 0 bases at J, with 12 bases between the two ends. The CDR3 is made up of 15 amino acids. Germline assignment: CDR1 MNHNY and CDR2 SVGAGI (reference sequence). In nucleotides, the CDR3 is TGTGCCAGCAGTCCGTTGACTCTTAGCACAGATACGCAGTATTTT. Translating it yields CASSPLTLSTDTQYF.

The chain couples TRBV18 to TRBJ1-5; D is possibly TRBD1 (6 bases). The CDR3 contains 16 residues. V shed 6 bases and J shed 6 bases, with 21 bases lying between them. Germline V gene data show CDR1 as KGHSH and CDR2 as LQKENI. The CDR3: CASSPNDNRVGQPQHF. The DNA for the CDR3 is TGTGCCAGCTCCCCCAACGATAACAGGGTAGGTCAGCCCCAGCATTTT.

The chain joins TRBV11-2 to TRBJ2-7, with TRBD1 identical over 9 bases. The V and J ends lost 5 bases and 9 bases, in that order; junction bases with no gene match: 14. The germline CDR1 and CDR2 sequences are SGHAT and FQNNGV. CDR3 length: 15 residues. CDR3 in amino acids: CASSSTGGVLYAQYF. Here the CDR3 DNA reads TGTGCCAGCAGCAGTACAGGGGGCGTCCTATATGCGCAGTACTTC. The variable domain in full, with the rest retrieved from reference TRBV11-2 and TRBJ2-7, is EAGVAQSPRYKIIEKRQSVAFWCNPISGHATLYWYQQILGQGPKLLIQFQNNGVVDDSQLPKDRFSAERLKGVDSTLKIQPAKLEDSAVYLCASSSTGGVLYAQYFGPGTRLTVT.

The rearrangement joins TRBV18 to TRBJ2-5; TRBD2 might be the D (6 bases). CDR1 KGHSH and CDR2 LQKENI come from the germline V gene. V was shortened by 5 bases and J by 5 bases, with 15 bases between the two germline ends. The CDR3 is 14 amino acids. CDR3 in DNA: TGTGCCAGCTCATACAGAATCCGGGAGGAGACCCAGTACTTC. It translates to CASSYRIREETQYF.

V is TRBV9 and J is TRBJ2-3; possible D gene TRBD2, 5 bases. The V gene lost 4 bases and the J gene lost 1 base, with 13 bases spanning the gap. The germline CDR1 and CDR2 sequences are SGDLS and YYNGEE. This CDR3 is 15 amino acids long. The CDR3 bases are TGTGCCAGCAGCTCCGAGGGTGTACGCACAGATACGCAGTATTTT. Protein sequence: CASSSEGVRTDTQYF.

The chain joins TRBV2 to TRBJ1-2; 7 bases are a match to TRBD1. Germline CDR1 is SNHLY and CDR2 is FYNNEI. With 6 bases clipped from V and 0 bases from J, the junction kept 7 bases outside the gene matches. The CDR3 totals 15 residues. The CDR3 sequence is CASREQGIANYGYTF. The CDR3 nucleotides read TGTGCCAGCAGGGAACAGGGGATAGCTAACTATGGCTACACCTTC.

The V and J genes are TRBV25-1 and TRBJ2-7; 9 bases match TRBD1. Germline V gene sequence: CDR1 MGHDK, CDR2 SYGVNS. This CDR3 contains 16 residues. The junction had 7 bases not matched to a gene; V was cut back by 1 base and J by 3 bases. In nucleotides, the CDR3 is TGTGCCAGCAGTGAATTTAAGCGGACAGGGGACTACGAGCAGTACTTC. Its translation: CASSEFKRTGDYEQYF.

The chain employs TRBV28 and TRBJ2-1, with TRBD2 identical over 14 bases. V lost 4 bases, J lost 7 bases, and 9 bases stayed unmatched. The CDR3 runs 17 residues. Germline lookup yields CDR1 MDHEN and CDR2 SYDVKM. The CDR3 sequence: CASSSRLAGGSGNEQFF. The CDR3 nucleotides are TGTGCCAGCAGTTCAAGACTAGCGGGGGGGTCTGGGAATGAGCAGTTCTTC.

This clone came up once. The V call is TRBV30, the J call TRBJ2-6; D is uncertain. The CDR3 spans 13 residues. In germline, CDR1 is GTSNPN, CDR2 SVGIG (reference sequence). The ends were cut back, 1 base at V and 3 bases at J, with 4 bases in the middle. Here the CDR3 reads CAWSAGGANVLTF. The DNA for the CDR3 is TGTGCCTGGAGTGCGGGTGGGGCCAACGTCCTGACTTTC.